Listed below are T cell receptor beta chains from one sample, sequenced in a study of blood T cell repertoires in COVID-19. Assay: immunoSEQ multiplex PCR; the TCRdb copy retains only in-frame clones and omits some. The sample consists of around 160,000 clones, 80% of them appearing once. The source material was PBMCs or T cells enriched from blood (not recorded which). The origin of the receptors is a woman aged 55 to 70 who had recovered from COVID-19. The CDR3 runs from the conserved cysteine through the conserved F or W. A D gene is named only where the DNA matches it firmly. Not all rows give a size; the values are once, few, many and, for expanded clones, a class.

TRBV5-4	TRBJ2-1	.	.	CASSLAQYNEQFF	TGTGCCAGCAGCTTGGCCCAGTACAATGAGCAGTTCTTC
TRBV19	TRBJ1-5	.	.	CASSIEGQPQHF	TGTGCCAGTAGTATCGAGGGTCAGCCCCAGCATTTT
TRBV7-3	TRBJ1-2	TRBD1	.	CASSLVQGYGYTF	TGTGCCAGCAGCCTGGTACAGGGGTATGGCTACACCTTC
TRBV5-4	TRBJ2-7	TRBD1	.	CASIPSGTGKYEQYF	TGTGCCAGCATACCGAGCGGGACAGGGAAGTACGAGCAGTACTTC
TRBV19	TRBJ2-7	.	.	CASSGGSYEQYF	TGTGCCAGTAGTGGCGGGTCCTACGAGCAGTACTTC
TRBV5-1	TRBJ2-7	.	.	CASSSDSLSYEQYF	TGCGCCAGCAGCTCGGACAGTCTCTCCTACGAGCAGTACTTC
TRBV21-1	TRBJ2-1	.	.	CASSKGSAVSSYNEQFF	TGTGCCAGCAGCAAAGGTTCGGCGGTTAGCTCCTACAATGAGCAGTTCTTC
TRBV2	TRBJ1-4	.	.	CASSEFLNEKLFF	TGTGCCAGCAGTGAGTTCCTTAATGAAAAACTGTTTTTT
TRBV4-2	TRBJ1-1	.	.	CASSQDEPKAFF	TGTGCCAGCAGCCAAGATGAACCTAAAGCTTTCTTT
TRBV12-3/TRBV12-4	TRBJ1-2	TRBD1	once	CASSPQGASGYTF	TGTGCCAGCAGTCCACAGGGGGCGTCGGGCTACACCTTC
TRBV9	TRBJ2-3	TRBD2	.	CASSEPQRGAEDTQYF	TGTGCCAGCAGCGAACCCCAGCGGGGGGCTGAAGATACGCAGTATTTT
TRBV6-5	TRBJ2-1	TRBD1	many	CASLRTGYYNEQFF	TGTGCCAGCCTCCGGACAGGGTACTACAATGAGCAGTTCTTC
TRBV3-1/TRBV3-2	TRBJ2-5	.	.	CASSQDIQGRQTQYF	TGTGCCAGCAGCCAAGATATACAGGGTCGGCAGACCCAGTACTTC
TRBV2	TRBJ1-3	TRBD1	.	CASKRQGSGNTIYF	TGTGCCAGCAAAAGACAGGGCTCTGGAAACACCATATATTTT
TRBV29-1	TRBJ2-1	.	once	CSVVASSYNEQFF	TGCAGCGTTGTAGCGAGCTCCTACAATGAGCAGTTCTTC
TRBV24-1	TRBJ2-6	.	.	CATSVGAGANVLTF	TGTGCCACCAGTGTTGGAGCTGGGGCCAACGTCCTGACTTTC
TRBV3-1/TRBV3-2	TRBJ2-1	TRBD1	.	CASSQGTGTNEQFF	TGTGCCAGCAGCCAAGGGACAGGTACCAATGAGCAGTTCTTC
TRBV7-2	TRBJ2-7	TRBD2	few	CASRIAGLHEQYF	TGTGCCAGCCGCATAGCGGGACTCCACGAGCAGTACTTC
TRBV18	TRBJ2-1	TRBD1	.	CASSQTRGQGSANEQFF	TGTGCCAGCTCCCAAACCCGGGGACAGGGTAGCGCAAATGAGCAGTTCTTC
TRBV19	TRBJ2-7	.	.	CASSITSSYEQYF	TGTGCCAGTAGTATAACCTCCAGCTACGAGCAGTACTTC
TRBV18	TRBJ1-1	TRBD1	.	CASSPGTGRTEAFF	TGTGCCAGCTCACCCGGGACAGGGAGAACTGAAGCTTTCTTT
TRBV5-1	TRBJ2-7	.	.	CASSPTGTYEQYF	TGCGCCAGCAGCCCAACAGGGACCTACGAGCAGTACTTC
TRBV7-9	TRBJ1-4	.	.	CASSLAGTLYIATNEKLFF	TGTGCCAGCAGCTTAGCCGGGACATTATATATTGCAACTAATGAAAAACTGTTTTTT
TRBV19	TRBJ2-3	.	.	CASRQRGGTDTQYF	TGTGCCAGTAGACAACGGGGTGGTACAGATACGCAGTATTTT
TRBV4-1	TRBJ2-7	TRBD2	many	CASSQESGIYSYEQYF	TGCGCCAGCAGCCAAGAGAGCGGGATCTACTCCTACGAGCAGTACTTC
TRBV30	TRBJ1-2	.	.	CAWSVGSGRVYGYTF	TGTGCCTGGAGTGTAGGATCCGGCAGGGTCTATGGCTACACCTTC
TRBV2	TRBJ2-5	TRBD2	.	CASMFSGGQGKTQYF	TGTGCCAGCATGTTTAGCGGGGGTCAGGGGAAGACCCAGTACTTC
TRBV5-8	TRBJ1-2	.	.	CASSLRAVGGYTF	TGTGCCAGCAGCTTGAGAGCAGTCGGGGGCTACACCTTC
TRBV3-1/TRBV3-2	TRBJ1-2	TRBD1	.	CASSYPGQGHYGYTF	TGTGCCAGCAGCTACCCGGGACAGGGCCACTATGGCTACACCTTC
TRBV19	TRBJ2-2	TRBD2	once	CASSGVAGGTGELFF	TGTGCCAGTAGCGGAGTAGCGGGGGGCACCGGGGAGCTGTTTTTT
TRBV19	TRBJ2-1	TRBD2	.	CASKTSGGDEQFF	TGTGCCTCTAAGACTAGCGGGGGGGATGAGCAGTTCTTC
TRBV20-1	TRBJ1-5	TRBD1	.	CSASSPGQGAGQPQHF	TGCAGTGCTAGTTCCCCCGGGCAGGGGGCGGGTCAGCCCCAGCATTTT
TRBV3-1/TRBV3-2	TRBJ2-6	.	.	CASSPSGENSGANVLTF	TGTGCCAGCAGCCCATCCGGGGAGAATTCTGGGGCCAACGTCCTGACTTTC
TRBV13	TRBJ1-3	TRBD1	.	CASSLGTGGNTIYF	TGTGCCAGCAGCTTAGGGACAGGGGGAAACACCATATATTTT
TRBV11-1	TRBJ2-5	TRBD2	.	CASSSGGYQETQYF	TGTGCCAGCAGCAGCGGGGGGTACCAAGAGACCCAGTACTTC
TRBV3-1/TRBV3-2	TRBJ1-2	.	.	CASSQDPRAVRSNYGYTF	TGTGCCAGCAGCCAAGATCCGCGGGCCGTCCGTTCTAACTATGGCTACACCTTC
TRBV6-5	TRBJ2-7	TRBD1	many	CASSYNRGYEQYF	TGTGCCAGCAGTTATAACAGGGGTTACGAGCAGTACTTC
TRBV3-1/TRBV3-2	TRBJ2-2	TRBD2	.	CASSQGTSGGGELFF	TGTGCCAGCAGCCAAGGCACTAGCGGGGGCGGGGAGCTGTTTTTT
TRBV6-4	TRBJ2-3	TRBD2	few	CASSATGTKNTQYF	TGTGCCAGCAGTGCGACCGGGACTAAAAATACGCAGTATTTT
TRBV20-1	TRBJ2-7	.	few	CSASRLYEQYF	TGCAGTGCTAGCCGGTTGTACGAGCAGTACTTC
TRBV2	TRBJ2-7	.	.	CASTPGTTYEQYF	TGTGCCAGCACCCCCGGGACAACCTACGAGCAGTACTTC
TRBV5-6	TRBJ2-5	.	few	CASSLGPPRGETQYF	TGTGCCAGCAGCTTGGGGCCCCCCCGTGGAGAGACCCAGTACTTC
TRBV21-1	TRBJ1-4	.	few	CASKTGYNEKLFF	TGTGCCAGCAAGACAGGGTATAATGAAAAACTGTTTTTT
TRBV9	TRBJ2-5	.	.	CASSVGSQGETQYF	TGTGCCAGCAGCGTAGGAAGTCAGGGGGAGACCCAGTACTTC
TRBV2	TRBJ2-7	.	.	CASKEGGVYEQYF	TGTGCCAGCAAAGAGGGGGGGGTCTACGAGCAGTACTTC
TRBV21-1	TRBJ2-7	.	few	CASSSRRGQGNYEQYF	TGTGCCAGCAGCTCCCGTCGCGGACAGGGTAACTACGAGCAGTACTTC
TRBV9	TRBJ1-2	.	.	CASSVGGTSGGGYTF	TGTGCCAGCAGCGTAGGAGGGACTAGTGGAGGTGGCTACACCTTC
TRBV4-2	TRBJ1-6	.	.	CASSQSQGSPLHF	TGTGCCAGCAGCCAATCCCAGGGCTCACCCCTCCACTTT
TRBV24-1	TRBJ2-5	TRBD1	.	CATSDSGTGLETQYF	TGTGCCACCAGTGATTCCGGGACAGGGTTGGAGACCCAGTACTTC
TRBV10-3	TRBJ2-5	.	.	CAISSVAAETQYF	TGTGCCATCAGCTCTGTGGCTGCAGAGACCCAGTACTTC
TRBV11-2	TRBJ2-3	TRBD1	few	CASSLAGQGATDTQYF	TGTGCCAGCAGCTTAGCCGGACAGGGGGCGACAGATACGCAGTATTTT
TRBV27	TRBJ2-3	TRBD1	.	CASSFPRGYGTGVNTDTQYF	TGTGCCAGCAGTTTCCCCCGTGGGTACGGGACAGGGGTTAACACAGATACGCAGTATTTT
TRBV27	TRBJ2-2	.	.	CASSFQEGGLFF	TGTGCCAGCAGTTTCCAGGAAGGGGGGCTGTTTTTT
TRBV9	TRBJ2-5	TRBD1	.	CASSAYWTGQETQYF	TGTGCCAGCAGCGCATACTGGACAGGGCAAGAGACCCAGTACTTC